This passage covers 23 T cell receptor beta chains from one sample sequenced in a study of radiotherapy plus CTLA-4 blockade in lung cancer. The assay was immunoSEQ multiplex PCR, and TCRdb's table has in-frame clones only and misses some. The sample lists about 62,000 clones, 65% to 85% occurring once. The sample here was peripheral blood, taken from a patient treated with radiotherapy plus ipilimumab. The receptors were sampled from a human donor with non-small cell lung cancer who had a complete response to radiotherapy plus ipilimumab.

The chain couples TRBV18 to TRBJ2-7, with D possibly being TRBD1 (5 bases). Germline CDR1 and CDR2: KGHSH and LQKENI. Trimming shortened V by 2 bases and J by 5 bases, and 16 bases separated the two germline ends. This CDR3 has 15 amino acids. CDR3 nucleotide sequence: TGTGCCAGCTCACCAGGACCAGGGTCCGGTAACGAGCAGTACTTC. Translation: CASSPGPGSGNEQYF.

The chain carries TRBV4-1 and TRBJ2-2, with 9 bases lining up with TRBD2. Germline V gives CDR1 MGHRA, CDR2 YSYEKL. The CDR3 totals 17 residues. V shed 1 base and J 5 bases; nucleotides not matched to a gene: 8. The CDR3 DNA reads TGCGCCAGCAGCCAAGGATCCTCTAGCGGGATTACCGGGGAGCTGTTTTTT. Protein product: CASSQGSSSGITGELFF.

This clone has more than one count but fewer than ten. This sequence joins TRBV10-3 and TRBJ2-1; TRBD1 is a possible D gene (5 bases). The length of the CDR3 is 12 residues. In germline, CDR1 is ENHRY, CDR2 SYGVKD. V was pared by 5 bases and J by 8 bases, with 10 bases between. The CDR3 reads CAISLQADEQFF. The CDR3 DNA reads TGTGCCATCAGTCTACAGGCTGATGAGCAGTTCTTC.

This chain joins TRBV6-6 and TRBJ2-4, with TRBD1 identical over 8 bases. V lost 7 bases and J lost 5; bases outside the gene matches: 7. Germline loops: CDR1 MNHNY, CDR2 SVGAGI (reference sequence). The CDR3 totals 14 residues. The CDR3 coding sequence is TGTGCCAGCAAAAAGGGGACAGGTCAAAACATTCAGTACTTC. As protein: CASKKGTGQNIQYF.

The chain employs TRBV28 and TRBJ2-7, with D maybe TRBD1 (6 bases). The CDR3 extends over 13 amino acids. Trimming removed 7 bases from V and 1 base from J, with 11 bases in between. The germline CDR1 and CDR2 sequences are MDHEN and SYDVKM. Here the CDR3 reads CASKRTASYEQYF. DNA of the CDR3: TGTGCCAGCAAAAGGACAGCGTCCTACGAGCAGTACTTC.

The rearrangement links TRBV9 to TRBJ2-3; 12 bases are shared with TRBD2. CDR1 is SGDLS and CDR2 is YYNGEE in the germline V gene. This CDR3 is 16 amino acids long. V shed 3 bases and J 4 bases; nucleotides not matched to a gene: 6. CDR3 amino acids: CASSAGLAGLSDTQYF. DNA of the CDR3: TGTGCCAGCAGCGCCGGACTAGCGGGGCTCTCAGATACGCAGTATTTT.

This clone was recorded once. This chain joins TRBV6-4 and TRBJ2-3; a possible D gene is TRBD2 (6 bases). Trimming took off 2 bases at V and 3 bases at J, with 12 bases between the two ends. Germline assignment: CDR1 MRHNA and CDR2 SNTAGT. This CDR3 is 15 amino acids long. DNA of the CDR3: TGTGCCAGCAGTGACGGGACTTTGGGGACAGATACGCAGTATTTT. This translates into CASSDGTLGTDTQYF.

This clone was observed a few times. V and J are TRBV7-8 and TRBJ1-3; D unclear. With 2 bases removed from V and 0 bases from J, the gap between germline ends came to 11 bases. Germline V gene data show CDR1 as SGHVS and CDR2 as FQNEAQ. The CDR3 has 16 residues. The CDR3 DNA reads TGTGCCAGCAGCTTATATACTCTAATCTCTGGAAACACCATATATTTT. This sequence encodes CASSLYTLISGNTIYF.

The chain couples TRBV6-6 to TRBJ1-2; D perhaps matches TRBD1 (6 bases). With 5 bases removed from V and 8 bases from J, the gap between germline ends came to 18 bases. The CDR3 spans 14 residues. Germline CDR1 is MNHNY and CDR2 is SVGAGI (reference sequence). The CDR3 DNA reads TGTGCCAGCAGTCCCGGGACACTAACGCGGGGCTACACCTTC. As protein: CASSPGTLTRGYTF.

The V call is TRBV2, the J call TRBJ2-7; 7 bases line up with TRBD1. With 10 bases clipped from V and 4 bases from J, the junction kept 10 bases outside the gene matches. Germline-derived CDR1 and CDR2 are SNHLY and FYNNEI. CDR3 length: 13 amino acids. CDR3 sequence reads: CANPRGRLYEQYF. The CDR3 nucleotides are TGTGCCAACCCCAGGGGGAGACTTTACGAGCAGTACTTC. Drawing the rest from reference TRBV2 and TRBJ2-7, the complete variable domain is EPEVTQTPSHQVTQMGQEVILRCVPISNHLYFYWYRQILGQKVEFLVSFYNNEISEKSEIFDDQFSVERPDGSNFTLKIRSTKLEDSAMYFCANPRGRLYEQYFGPGTRLTVT.

V and J are TRBV6-1 and TRBJ1-5, with D perhaps TRBD1 (6 bases). The germline CDR1 and CDR2 sequences are MNHNS and SASEGT. The V gene lost 1 base and the J gene lost 5 bases, with 15 bases spanning the gap. This CDR3 is built from 16 residues. The CDR3 spells CASSEERPRGYQPQHF. DNA for the CDR3: TGTGCCAGCAGTGAAGAGCGCCCCAGGGGTTATCAGCCCCAGCATTTT.

The chain is built from TRBV21-1 and TRBJ2-6; TRBD1, the table's D call, lacks a check against the DNA. TRBV21-1 represents a pseudogene. This CDR3 comprises 18 residues. The CDR3 spells CASSKPKTGMTGANVLTF. Here the CDR3 DNA reads TGTGCCAGCAGCAAACCAAAGACAGGGATGACTGGGGCCAACGTCCTGACTTTC.

V is TRBV19 and J is TRBJ1-1; 8 bases fit TRBD1. The CDR3 loop spans 17 amino acids. The J segment lost 5 bases and the V segment lost 4 bases, leaving 15 bases of the junction unmatched. The V gene's germline CDR1 is LNHDA and CDR2 SQIVND (reference sequence). This CDR3 reads CASSNSGGVSSGTEAFF. CDR3 in DNA: TGTGCCAGTAGTAACTCAGGGGGCGTATCCTCGGGGACTGAAGCTTTCTTT. The entire variable domain, with the rest obtained from reference TRBV19 and TRBJ1-1, is as follows: DGGITQSPKYLFRKEGQNVTLSCEQNLNHDAMYWYRQDPGQGLRLIYYSQIVNDFQKGDIAEGYSVSREKKESFPLTVTSAQKNPTAFYLCASSNSGGVSSGTEAFFGQGTRLTVV.

J is TRBJ2-7 and V is TRBV7-2, with 10 bases matching TRBD1. The CDR3 sequence is 14 residues long. Losses at the gene ends were 7 bases for V and 7 bases for J; bases not matched to a gene: 10. Germline values: CDR1 SGHTA, CDR2 FQGNSA. CDR3 DNA sequence: TGTGCCAGCAACGTGGGACAGGGGAAAGGGGAGCAGTACTTC. Translating it yields CASNVGQGKGEQYF.

V and J are TRBV6-5 and TRBJ1-6; 11 bases align to TRBD1. Germline V gene lookup returns CDR1 MNHEY and CDR2 SVGAGI. The J segment lost 1 base and the V segment lost 8 bases, leaving 1 base of the junction unmatched. The CDR3 has 15 residues. CDR3 in DNA: TGTGCCAGCCGGGACAGGGGGTCCTATAATTCACCCCTCCACTTT. It translates to CASRDRGSYNSPLHF.

The rearrangement links TRBV9 to TRBJ2-1; 8 positions match TRBD1. Per the germline V gene, CDR1 is SGDLS and CDR2 is YYNGEE. Losses at the gene ends were 0 bases for V and 5 bases for J; bases not matched to a gene: 4. The CDR3 runs 15 residues. The CDR3 sequence is CASSVGQGWDNEQFF. The CDR3 nucleotides are TGTGCCAGCAGCGTAGGACAGGGGTGGGACAATGAGCAGTTCTTC.

The rearrangement uses TRBV5-5 and TRBJ2-5, with 13 bases matching TRBD2. The CDR3 totals 16 residues. Trimming at V came to 2 bases and at J to 5 bases, leaving 6 bases not matched to a gene. Germline-derived CDR1 and CDR2 are SGHKS and YYEKEE (reference sequence). CDR3 DNA sequence: TGTGCCAGCAGCTTTGGGACTAGCGGGGTGAGGGAGACCCAGTACTTC. Protein product: CASSFGTSGVRETQYF.

The rearrangement uses TRBV7-2 and TRBJ2-5; TRBD1 might be the D (5 bases). CDR1 is SGHTA, CDR2 FQGNSA, per germline. V was shortened by 3 bases and J by 5 bases, with 13 bases between the two germline ends. This CDR3 is built from 14 residues. CDR3 in DNA: TGTGCCAGCAGCTTCGGCAGGGTCACTGAGACCCAGTACTTC. Its protein product is CASSFGRVTETQYF. The full variable domain, in which reference TRBV7-2 and TRBJ2-5 provide the parts outside the CDR3, is GAGVSQSPSNKVTEKGKDVELRCDPISGHTALYWYRQSLGQGLEFLIYFQGNSAPDKSGLPSDRFSAERTGGSVSTLTIQRTQQEDSAVYLCASSFGRVTETQYFGPGTRLLVL.

V gene TRBV6-1 combines with J gene TRBJ2-3; TRBD2 might be the D (5 bases). Germline V gene sequence: CDR1 MNHNS, CDR2 SASEGT. V was pared by 2 bases and J by 6 bases, with 18 bases between. The CDR3 runs to 16 residues. In DNA form, the CDR3 reads TGTGCCAGCAGTGAAAGATCAACGGGGATAGTGGATACGCAGTATTTT. Translating it yields CASSERSTGIVDTQYF.

This clone showed up just a few times. The V call is TRBV19, the J call TRBJ1-3; 8 bases agree with TRBD1. This CDR3 comprises 16 residues. Trimming at V came to 7 bases and at J to 0 bases, leaving 8 bases not matched to a gene. The germline gives CDR1 LNHDA, CDR2 SQIVND (reference sequence). The CDR3 here is CASNGRGTGSGNTIYF. CDR3 nucleotides: TGTGCCAGTAATGGTCGCGGGACAGGCTCTGGAAACACCATATATTTT.

This chain joins TRBV20-1 and TRBJ2-3; D is ambiguous. Trimming shortened V by 4 bases and J by 5 bases, and 7 bases separated the two germline ends. The CDR3 is 11 residues long. The germline V gene has CDR1 DFQATT and CDR2 SNEGSKA (reference sequence). CDR3 sequence: CSAIAQDTQYF. Here the CDR3 DNA reads TGCAGTGCTATAGCCCAAGATACGCAGTATTTT.

The chain recombines TRBV30 with TRBJ2-5; 9 bases line up with TRBD2. The CDR3 covers 15 residues. J was trimmed by 9 bases and V by 6 bases; bases with no gene match: 17. The V gene's germline CDR1 is GTSNPN and CDR2 SVGIG (reference sequence). The CDR3 DNA sequence: TGTGCCTGTAAGGCAATAGCGGGGGCCATTGTGGCCCAGTACTTC. Residues: CACKAIAGAIVAQYF.

This clone was seen just once. Here the CDR3 DNA reads TGTGCCAGCAGCTTATTGGAACTAAGAAATGAAAAACTGTTTTTT. The encoded protein is CASSLLELRNEKLFF. This chain connects TRBV11-2 to TRBJ1-4, with unresolved D. The CDR3 spans 15 residues. From germline, CDR1 is SGHAT and CDR2 FQNNGV. V lost 2 bases and J 5 bases, leaving 12 bases between the germline ends.